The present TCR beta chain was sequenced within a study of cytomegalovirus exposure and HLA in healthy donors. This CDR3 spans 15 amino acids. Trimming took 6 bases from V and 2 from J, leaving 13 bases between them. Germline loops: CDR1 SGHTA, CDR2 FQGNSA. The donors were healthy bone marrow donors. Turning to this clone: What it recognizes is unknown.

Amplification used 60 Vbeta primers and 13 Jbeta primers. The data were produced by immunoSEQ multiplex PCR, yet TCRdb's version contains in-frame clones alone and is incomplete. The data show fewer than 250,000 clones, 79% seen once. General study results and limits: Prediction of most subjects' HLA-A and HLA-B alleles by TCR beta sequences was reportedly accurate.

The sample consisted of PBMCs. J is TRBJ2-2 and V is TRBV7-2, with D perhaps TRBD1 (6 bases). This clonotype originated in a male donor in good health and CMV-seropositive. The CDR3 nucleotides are TGTGCCAGCAGAGGGGACAAACGAAACACCGGGGAGCTGTTTTTT. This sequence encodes CASRGDKRNTGELFF.